The T cell receptor (beta chain) described here comes from a study of T cell repertoires in cytomegalovirus infection. Study-wide context: As its CMV epitopes, the study selected recently identified HLA-C-restricted and well-studied HLA-B-restricted targets. Overall study findings and caveats: In two of eight donors, the top clonotype was HLA-C-restricted CMV-specific. Accumulated public TCR beta family frequency recognized individuals carrying CMV together with the relevant HLA.

TCRdb reanalysed the reads using MiXCR and keeps one entry per CDR3 protein. The sample has about 47,000 distinct CDR3 sequences, 15% to 20% seen once. This clonotype was seen a handful of times. The antigen remains undetermined. V was pared by 1 base and J by 0 bases, with 12 bases between. CDR1 and CDR2 from the germline V gene are LGHDT and YNNKEL (reference sequence). The CDR3 totals 16 residues. The chain uses TRBV3-1 and TRBJ1-1, with a possible D match to TRBD1 (6 bases). The sequenced sample was CD8+ T cells from cultured PBMCs, obtained from culture after CMV antigen stimulation. The TCR comes from a human donor in good health (CMV status not recorded). Some clones in this sample may be carry-over from other donors' samples. CDR3 loop: CASSQAQTGMNTEAFF. The CDR3 DNA sequence: TGTGCCAGCAGCCAAGCCCAAACAGGGATGAACACTGAAGCTTTCTTT.